This T cell receptor (beta chain) was sequenced during a study of Ad26.COV2.S vaccination and SARS-CoV-2 variants. Noted treatment: roughly 19 received Ad26.COV2.S at low or high dose, single or two shots; roughly five received placebo; per-sample allocation not given. Specimens were obtained on day 63 following the first vaccine or placebo injection. V gave up 3 bases and J gave up 0 bases; unmatched junction bases: 12. The CDR3 extends over 19 amino acids. CDR1 is ENHRY and CDR2 is SYGVKD in the germline V gene. Data came from immunoSEQ multiplex PCR; TCRdb stores just in-frame clones and leaves some out. The data hold some 390,000 clones, with roughly 90% observed a single time.

This chain uses TRBV10-3 with TRBJ2-1, with TRBD1 matching over 9 bases. The specimen comprised peripheral blood, sampled in a trial of Ad26.COV2.S vaccine versus placebo. This sequence was found in a person aged 18-65 years who received the Ad26.COV2.S COVID-19 vaccine or a placebo. DNA for the CDR3: TGTGCCATCAGTGAAGGAAGGACAGGGGCGATGAGCTCCTACAATGAGCAGTTCTTC. Translating it yields CAISEGRTGAMSSYNEQFF.